This TCR beta chain stems from a study of CD4+ T cells in melanoma (dated by TCRdb to between 2021 and 2023). With respect to the entire study: The study examined neoantigen-specific CD4+ T cells in human melanoma. General findings and caveats noted by the study authors: Diverse differentiation states were reported to be shown by neoantigen-specific CD4+ T cells in melanoma. The report described a correlation between neoantigen-specific CD4+ T cells and the function of CD8+ T cells, macrophages and B cells.

This clone was detected only once. Its antigen remains undetermined. Within one base of it there is no much larger clone, and no base qualities were kept. The library was built by means of the immunoSEQ multiplex PCR assay. TCRdb stores this immuneACCESS table with in-frame sequences only. Part of the clones is absent; in the studies checked, under half of the shortfall reflects unresolved V genes, and no reason is known for the rest. A total of nearly 50,000 clones appear in this sample, roughly nine tenths of them only once. Of the sample, roughly 10% is held by the ten largest clones. The germline V gene provides CDR1 SGHTA and CDR2 FQGNSA. From its cysteine to its phenylalanine, the CDR3 spans 15 amino acids. The only DNA kept is the CDR3, 45 bases in frame from the first base. V is reduced by 2 bases and J by 5 bases, leaving a spacing of 12 bases between them. Patients with melanoma were used as donors.

Source material: peripheral blood. The receptor chain draws on TRBV7-2 and TRBJ2-2; matching of 7 bases hints at TRBD1 as the D gene. The sequence was obtained from a human donor with melanoma. DNA sequence: TGTGCCAGCAGCTTAAGGAGGGGGCATACCGGGGAGCTGTTTTTT. Translated, it gives CASSLRRGHTGELFF.